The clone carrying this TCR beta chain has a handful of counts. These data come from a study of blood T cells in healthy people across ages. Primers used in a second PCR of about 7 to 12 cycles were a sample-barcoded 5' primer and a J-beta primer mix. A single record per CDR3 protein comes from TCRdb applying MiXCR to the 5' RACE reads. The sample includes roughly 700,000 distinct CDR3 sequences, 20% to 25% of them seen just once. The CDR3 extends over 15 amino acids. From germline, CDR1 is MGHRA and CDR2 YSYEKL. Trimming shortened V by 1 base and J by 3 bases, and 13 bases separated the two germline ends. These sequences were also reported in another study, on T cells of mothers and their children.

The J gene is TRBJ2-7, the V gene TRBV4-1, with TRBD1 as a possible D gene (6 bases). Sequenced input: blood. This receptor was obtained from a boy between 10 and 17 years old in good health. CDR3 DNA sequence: TGCGCCAGCAGCCAAGGGGACATGTTACGCTACGAGCAGTACTTC. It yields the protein CASSQGDMLRYEQYF.